This entry lists 19 T cell receptor beta chains sequenced from one sample in a study of monozygotic twins with inflammatory bowel disease. Reprocessing the 5' RACE reads, TCRdb reports a single entry for every CDR3 protein and omits DNA. Listed are a few hundred thousand distinct CDR3 sequences; 1.6% falls within the top ten. Input material: blood. The receptors originated from a human donor with ulcerative colitis or Crohn's disease, or a healthy co-twin of an affected twin (not recorded which).

The chain recombines TRBV27 with TRBJ2-5. The CDR3 length is 14 residues. Germline CDR1 MNHEY, CDR2 SMNVEV (reference sequence). CDR3 sequence: CASSLSSWSGTQYF.

The chain uses TRBV20-1 and TRBJ2-2; without DNA, the TCRdb call of TRBD1 cannot be checked. The CDR3 sequence is 15 residues long. The germline gives CDR1 DFQATT, CDR2 SNEGSKA (reference sequence). CDR3 amino acids: CSAFPGPTHTGELFF.

J is TRBJ1-6 and V is TRBV11-1. This CDR3 is 18 amino acids long. Germline V gives CDR1 SGHAT, CDR2 FQDESV (reference sequence). The CDR3 sequence: CASSSGGYRSSYNSPLHF.

The chain employs TRBV6-5 and TRBJ1-1. The CDR3 is made up of 15 amino acids. Per germline, CDR1 MNHEY and CDR2 SVGAGI. The CDR3 region is CASSYSNPGNTEAFF.

The chain employs TRBV12-3 or TRBV12-4 and TRBJ2-1. The CDR3 covers 12 residues. CDR3 sequence reads: CASTNSADEQFF.

The J gene is TRBJ2-7, the V gene TRBV3-1; as DNA is missing, the TRBD1 call by TCRdb cannot be tested. This CDR3 spans 15 amino acids. Germline lookup yields CDR1 LGHDT and CDR2 YNNKEL (reference sequence). This CDR3 is CASTPNGGRVYEQYF.

This sequence joins TRBV12-3 or TRBV12-4 and TRBJ2-5; the D gene TCRdb calls, TRBD2, cannot be checked with no DNA. The CDR3 is made up of 16 amino acids. CDR3 region: CASKTGLAGQQETQYF.

This sequence joins TRBV12-3 or TRBV12-4 and TRBJ2-4; TCRdb's D gene call, TRBD1, goes unchecked for lack of DNA. The CDR3 runs 12 residues. The CDR3 region is CASSPGPFPQYF.

J is TRBJ1-1 and V is TRBV19; TCRdb designates TRBD1, a call that cannot be tested without DNA. The CDR3 sequence is 14 residues long. CDR1 and CDR2 from the germline V gene are LNHDA and SQIVND (reference sequence). This chain's CDR3 is CASSIEGGRTEAFF. The full variable domain, with the rest looked up from reference TRBV19 and TRBJ1-1, is DGGITQSPKYLFRKEGQNVTLSCEQNLNHDAMYWYRQDPGQGLRLIYYSQIVNDFQKGDIAEGYSVSREKKESFPLTVTSAQKNPTAFYLCASSIEGGRTEAFFGQGTRLTVV.

This CDR3 reads CASSQDPGQPYEQYF. The V gene is TRBV3-1, the J gene TRBJ2-7; TCRdb indicates TRBD1, and absent DNA this call remains unverified. The CDR3 has 15 amino acids. The germline V gene has CDR1 LGHDT and CDR2 YNNKEL (reference sequence).

The gene calls are TRBV5-5 and TRBJ2-2; the D call from TCRdb, TRBD1, cannot be confirmed without DNA. The CDR3 covers 16 residues. CDR1 and CDR2 (germline): SGHKS, YYEKEE (reference sequence). The CDR3 loop reads CASSSTGTVNTGELFF.

V is TRBV5-1 and J is TRBJ2-1. Germline V gene data show CDR1 as SGHRS and CDR2 as YFSETQ. This CDR3 comprises 16 residues. The CDR3 loop reads CASSLGSRGSYNEQFF.

The rearrangement joins TRBV7-9 to TRBJ1-1; TCRdb selects TRBD1, and the lack of DNA leaves this call unchecked. CDR3 length: 15 residues. CDR1 is SEHNR and CDR2 is FQNEAQ in the germline V gene (reference sequence). CDR3 amino acids: CASSLPPDRDGEAFF.

V gene TRBV3-1 combines with J gene TRBJ2-7; absent DNA, TCRdb's TRBD1 call cannot be checked. CDR1 and CDR2 from the germline V gene are LGHDT and YNNKEL (reference sequence). This CDR3 is 15 amino acids long. CDR3 loop: CASSPRTASSYEQYF.

The CDR3 region is CATSDPSGELFF. V is TRBV24-1 and J is TRBJ2-2. Germline CDR1 KGHDR, CDR2 SFDVKD. The CDR3 runs 12 residues.

The rearrangement joins TRBV6-1 to TRBJ1-5. The CDR3 runs 15 residues. Germline CDR1 reads MNHNS; CDR2 reads SASEGT. The CDR3: CASSASPGSNQPQHF.

The chain employs TRBV5-5 and TRBJ2-2; without DNA, the TCRdb call of TRBD1 cannot be checked. This CDR3 spans 17 amino acids. The germline V gene has CDR1 SGHKS and CDR2 YYEKEE (reference sequence). This CDR3 reads CASSGPGQGANTGELFF.

The CDR3 protein is CASSEYGHATNTGELFF. J is TRBJ2-2 and V is TRBV25-1. Germline V CDR1 and CDR2: MGHDK, SYGVNS. The CDR3 has 17 residues.

V usage is TRBV20-1 and J usage is TRBJ1-1; TCRdb's D gene call, TRBD1, goes unchecked for lack of DNA. The V gene's germline CDR1 is DFQATT and CDR2 SNEGSKA (reference sequence). This CDR3 contains 13 residues. CDR3 sequence: CSAIGQANTEAFF.